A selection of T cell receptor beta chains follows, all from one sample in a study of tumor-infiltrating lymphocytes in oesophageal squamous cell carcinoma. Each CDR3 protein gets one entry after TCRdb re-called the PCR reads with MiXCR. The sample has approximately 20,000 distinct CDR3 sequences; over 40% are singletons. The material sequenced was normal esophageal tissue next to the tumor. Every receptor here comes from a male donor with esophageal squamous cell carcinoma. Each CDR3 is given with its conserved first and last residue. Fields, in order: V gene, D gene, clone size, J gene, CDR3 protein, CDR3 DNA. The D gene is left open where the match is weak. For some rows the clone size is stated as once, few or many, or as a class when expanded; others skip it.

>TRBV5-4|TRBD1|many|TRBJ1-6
CASSLWGTANSPLHF
TGCGCCAGCAGCTTGTGGGGGACAGCCAATTCACCCCTCCACTTT
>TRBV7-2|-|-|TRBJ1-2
CASSPASGVNYGYTF
TGTGCCAGCAGCCCGGCCAGTGGGGTCAACTATGGCTACACCTTC
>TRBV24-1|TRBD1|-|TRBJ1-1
CATSGQGKTEAFF
TGTGCCACCAGTGGACAGGGAAAGACTGAAGCTTTCTTT
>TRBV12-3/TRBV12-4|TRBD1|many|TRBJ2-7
CASSLGGTGGTYEQYF
TGTGCCAGCAGTTTAGGCGGGACAGGGGGGACCTACGAGCAGTACTTC
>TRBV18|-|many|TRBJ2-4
CASSPGPRGIQYF
TGTGCCAGCTCACCGGGCCCGAGGGGCATTCAGTACTTC
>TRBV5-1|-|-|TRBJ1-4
CASSLVGTRNEKLFF
TGCGCCAGCAGCTTGGTCGGGACAAGAAATGAAAAACTGTTTTTT
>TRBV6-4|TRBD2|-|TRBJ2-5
CASSDQRGGNNEQYF
TGTGCCAGCAGTGACCAGCGGGGGGGCAACAATGAGCAGTACTTC
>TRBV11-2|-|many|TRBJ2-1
CASSLVYIGGPTLYNEQFF
TGTGCCAGCAGCTTAGTCTACATCGGGGGCCCCACTTTATACAATGAGCAGTTCTTC
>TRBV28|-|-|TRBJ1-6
CASSFEANPPLHF
TGTGCCAGCAGTTTTGAGGCCAATCCACCCCTCCACTTT
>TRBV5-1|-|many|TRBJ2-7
CASSFSSGKAYEQYF
TGCGCCAGCAGCTTCAGTAGCGGTAAGGCCTACGAGCAGTACTTC
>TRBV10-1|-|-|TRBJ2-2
CASSIGSGELFF
TGCGCCAGCAGTATAGGTTCCGGGGAGCTGTTTTTT
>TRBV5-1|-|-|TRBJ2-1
CASSLAGSGNEQFF
TGCGCCAGCAGCTTGGCCGGTAGTGGCAATGAGCAGTTCTTC
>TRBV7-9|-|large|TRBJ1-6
CASTVEGSPLHF
TGTGCCAGCACCGTAGAGGGTTCACCCCTCCACTTT
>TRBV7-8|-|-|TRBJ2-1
CASSLGQGLNNEQFF
TGTGCCAGCAGCTTAGGTCAGGGTCTGAACAATGAGCAGTTCTTC
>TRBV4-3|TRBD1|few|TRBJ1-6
CASSVGQGSGSSPLHF
TGCGCCAGCAGCGTCGGACAGGGTAGCGGTTCTTCACCCCTCCACTTT
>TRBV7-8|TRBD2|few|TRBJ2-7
CASSLLGTSVWYEQYF
TGTGCCAGCAGCCTACTCGGCACTAGCGTGTGGTACGAGCAGTACTTC
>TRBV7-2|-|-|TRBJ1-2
CASSLLPGGYTF
TGTGCCAGCAGCTTATTGCCAGGGGGCTACACCTTC
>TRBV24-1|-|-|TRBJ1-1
CASRLRSENTEAFF
TGTGCCAGCCGACTGCGCTCAGAGAACACTGAAGCTTTCTTT
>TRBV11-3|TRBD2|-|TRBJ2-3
CASSETSGRDTQYF
TGTGCCAGCAGCGAGACTAGCGGAAGAGATACGCAGTATTTT
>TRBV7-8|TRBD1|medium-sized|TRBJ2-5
CASSLRQGPSETQYF
TGTGCCAGCAGCTTGCGACAGGGACCCTCCGAGACCCAGTACTTC
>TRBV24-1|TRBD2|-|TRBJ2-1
CATSDLGTSGINEQFF
TGTGCCACCAGTGATTTGGGGACTAGCGGGATTAATGAGCAGTTCTTC
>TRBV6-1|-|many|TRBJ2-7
CATTRLSSYEQYF
TGTGCCACCACGCGGCTGAGCTCCTACGAGCAGTACTTC
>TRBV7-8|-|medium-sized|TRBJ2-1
CASSSLGLAKSSYNEQFF
TGTGCCAGCAGCTCCCTCGGGCTAGCGAAAAGCTCCTACAATGAGCAGTTCTTC
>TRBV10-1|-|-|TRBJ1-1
CASSAPPGRHMNTEAFF
TGCGCCAGCAGTGCTCCACCGGGACGGCACATGAACACTGAAGCTTTCTTT
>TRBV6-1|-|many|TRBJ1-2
CASSSTDITNYGYTF
TGTGCCAGCAGTTCCACAGATATCACTAACTATGGCTACACCTTC
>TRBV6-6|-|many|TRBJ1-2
CASSYSSFRGYTF
TGTGCCAGCAGTTACTCGAGTTTTCGGGGCTACACCTTC
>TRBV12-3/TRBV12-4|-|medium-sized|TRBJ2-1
CASSFRGNNEQFF
TGTGCCAGCAGTTTTAGGGGAAACAATGAGCAGTTCTTC
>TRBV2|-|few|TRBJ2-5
CASSQDTFKTQYF
TGTGCCAGCAGTCAGGACACCTTCAAGACCCAGTACTTC
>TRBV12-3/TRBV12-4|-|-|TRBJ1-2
CASTYHANYGYTF
TGTGCCAGCACGTATCACGCTAACTATGGCTACACCTTC
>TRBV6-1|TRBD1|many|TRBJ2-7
CASSSGTGVFSEQYF
TGTGCCAGCAGTTCCGGGACAGGGGTTTTTAGCGAGCAGTACTTC
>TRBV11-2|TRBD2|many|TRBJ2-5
CASSLDMASGTETQYF
TGTGCCAGCAGCTTAGACATGGCTAGCGGGACAGAGACCCAGTACTTC
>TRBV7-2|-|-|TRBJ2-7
CASSLAPSTGQYF
TGTGCCAGCAGCTTAGCCCCTAGCACAGGGCAGTACTTC
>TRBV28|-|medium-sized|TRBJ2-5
CASSWAQETQYF
TGTGCCAGCAGTTGGGCCCAAGAGACCCAGTACTTC
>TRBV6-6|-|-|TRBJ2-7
CASRAQGLGYEQYF
TGTGCCAGCAGGGCACAGGGTCTTGGCTACGAGCAGTACTTC
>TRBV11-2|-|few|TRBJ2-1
CASSSSRNEQFF
TGTGCCAGCAGCTCCTCTCGCAATGAGCAGTTCTTC
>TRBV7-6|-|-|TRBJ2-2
CASSLNTWGPGELFF
TGTGCCAGCAGCCTCAACACGTGGGGGCCCGGGGAGCTGTTTTTT
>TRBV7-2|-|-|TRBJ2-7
CASSPVYEQYF
TGTGCCAGCAGCCCCGTCTACGAGCAGTACTTC
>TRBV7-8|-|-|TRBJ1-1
CASSLEQLLANEQFF
TGTGCCAGCAGCTTAGAACAACTTCTGGCCAATGAGCAGTTCTTT
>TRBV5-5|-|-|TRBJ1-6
CASSPKGQGSSYNSPLHF
TGTGCCAGCAGCCCAAAGGGTCAGGGGAGCTCCTATAATTCACCCCTCCACTTT
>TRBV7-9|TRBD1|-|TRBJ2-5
CASSDRTGEETQYF
TGTGCCAGCAGCGACCGGACAGGGGAAGAGACCCAGTACTTC
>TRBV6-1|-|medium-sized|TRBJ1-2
CASRDKPGSRYTF
TGTGCCAGCAGAGACAAACCGGGCTCCCGCTACACCTTC
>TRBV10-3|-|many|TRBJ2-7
CAIIGQGSDEQYF
TGTGCCATCATAGGTCAGGGTTCCGATGAGCAGTACTTC
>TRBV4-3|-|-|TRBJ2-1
CASSHRTGREQFF
TGCGCCAGCAGCCACCGTACAGGGAGGGAGCAGTTCTTC
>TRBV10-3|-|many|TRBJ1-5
CATEDGTQPQHF
TGTGCCACGGAAGACGGTACTCAGCCCCAGCATTTT
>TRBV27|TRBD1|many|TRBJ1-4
CARRDPDGTGESTNEKLFF
TGTGCCAGGAGAGACCCGGATGGGACAGGGGAGTCAACTAATGAAAAACTGTTTTTT
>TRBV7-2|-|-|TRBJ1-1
CASSFQLPKGGGTEAFF
TGTGCCAGCAGCTTTCAACTCCCTAAGGGAGGAGGAACTGAAGCTTTCTTT
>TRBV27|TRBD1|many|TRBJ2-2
CASTHAGTGYTGELFF
TGTGCCAGCACTCATGCCGGGACAGGGTACACCGGGGAGCTGTTTTTT
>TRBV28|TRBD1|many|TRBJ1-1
CASSSLGQGRAEAFF
TGTGCCAGCAGTTCCTTAGGACAGGGGAGAGCTGAAGCTTTCTTT